The following is a T cell receptor (beta chain) sequence with its context. Its target is not known. The PCR contained 60 Vbeta and 13 Jbeta primers. In the source study's methods: Around 10 million of the roughly 80 million unique TCR beta chains counted in a later analysis were shared. Libraries were prepared by immunoSEQ multiplex PCR; TCRdb keeps only in-frame clonotypes and omits some of them. V and J calls and clone size are copied from that table; D and trimming were computed from the DNA. The sample shows about 180,000 clones, just under 80% of them seen only once. These data come from a study of cytomegalovirus exposure and HLA in healthy donors. Those who donated were healthy bone marrow donors. These donors counted as nominally healthy when sampled, but unrecorded immune exposures were likely. V gave up 5 bases and J gave up 7 bases, with 26 bases separating them. The length of the CDR3 is 17 residues. Germline V CDR1 and CDR2: SGHVS, FQNEAQ.

Study-wide results and caveats: Later on, a genetic analysis was performed. It linked a missense variant in DCLRE1C with V- and J-gene trimming of TCR beta.

Sample: PBMCs. This rearrangement joins TRBV7-8 to TRBJ1-1; D not certain. This receptor was taken from a woman between 45 and 65 years old in good health and CMV-seropositive. The CDR3 reads CASSPVLGLSIIFEAFF. The CDR3 nucleotides are TGTGCCAGCAGCCCGGTATTAGGACTGTCGATCATCTTTGAAGCTTTCTTT.